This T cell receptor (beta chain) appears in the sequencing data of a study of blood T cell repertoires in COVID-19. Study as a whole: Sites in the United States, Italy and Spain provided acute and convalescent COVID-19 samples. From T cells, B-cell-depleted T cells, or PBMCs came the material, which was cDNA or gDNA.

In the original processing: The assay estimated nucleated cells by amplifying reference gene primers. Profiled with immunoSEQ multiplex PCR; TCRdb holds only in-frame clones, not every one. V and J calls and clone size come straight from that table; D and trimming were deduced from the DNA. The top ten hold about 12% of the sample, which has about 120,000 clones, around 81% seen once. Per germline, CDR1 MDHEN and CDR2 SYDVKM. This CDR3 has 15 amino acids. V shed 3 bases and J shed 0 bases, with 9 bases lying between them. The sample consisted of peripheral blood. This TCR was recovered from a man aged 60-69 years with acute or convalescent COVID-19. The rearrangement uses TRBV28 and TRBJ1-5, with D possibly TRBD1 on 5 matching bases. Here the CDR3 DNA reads TGTGCCAGCAGTTTCAGGGATACTAGCAATCAGCCCCAGCATTTT. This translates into CASSFRDTSNQPQHF.